This T cell receptor beta chain was found in a study of CD8+ T cells in alopecia areata. About the research overall: Scoring of treated patients' severity used the percentage of affected scalp area.

This clone was seen once. Its antigen is not identified. Treatment noted: oral pan-JAK inhibitor, 5-10 mg twice daily. Peripheral blood and lesional scalp punch biopsies came from alopecia areata patients. Study-level results: Tofacitinib significantly decreased scalp clonality and expanded CD8+ clones among top 100.

It was cDNA, reverse transcribed from extracted RNA, that served as the sequencing template. Data came from immunoSEQ multiplex PCR; TCRdb stores just in-frame clones and leaves some out. The sample shows around 200,000 clones, roughly three fifths of them seen only once. Specimen: CD8+ T cells sorted from blood, collected at week 24, from a patient treated with tofacitinib. The receptor's source is a human donor with alopecia areata.

CDR3 sequence (DNA): TGTGCCAGCAGCTTTTCGGGGGGCCCACAAGAGACCCAGTACTTC. Translated: CASSFSGGPQETQYF. The genes are TRBV7-2 and TRBJ2-5; maybe TRBD2 (7 bases). Germline V gene sequence: CDR1 SGHTA, CDR2 FQGNSA. CDR3 size: 15 residues. V lost 3 bases to trimming and J lost 2 bases, with 13 bases between them.